This T cell receptor (beta chain) was found in a study of blood T cell repertoires in COVID-19 (dated by TCRdb to 2019 to 2021). Concerning the study at large: Samples covering the acute and convalescent phases of COVID-19 were provided by collaborators in the United States, Italy and Spain. The samples were drawn from the first 160 participants of the ongoing ImmuneRACE study and from 1,254 subjects provided by 6 global collaborators. Where HLA class I and class II types were available, the types were taken from metadata supplied by the sample provider, not from assay-based typing. The prospective study material was composed of cDNA or gDNA derived from T cells, B-cell-depleted T cells, or PBMCs. The repertoires were released in a freely available public database meant as a resource for research on the immune response to SARS-CoV-2. Subjects who had been exposed to COVID-19, were actively infected with it, or had recovered from it provided the deeply sampled blood TCRbeta repertoires that made up the dataset. The sample metadata nearly always contained a de-identified subject ID, COVID-19 status, age in years and sex.

Samples from volunteer blood donors who had recovered from COVID-19 were contributed by a second Seattle source. Whole blood was collected in K2EDTA tubes by collaborating institutions according to the institutions' own protocols. For TCRbeta analysis, collaborators shipped samples as frozen whole blood, isolated PBMCs, or DNA extracted from either of those sample types. TCRbeta CDR3 regions were amplified from genomic DNA by means of the immunoSEQ Assay, a bias-controlled multiplex PCR. The authors' pipeline ran thus. Nucleated cell counts per sample were estimated from amplification of reference gene primers within the assay. To quantify the absolute abundance of each unique TCRbeta CDR3 rearrangement, sequence reads were collapsed and filtered. For each sample, productive Simpson clonality was calculated as the square root of Simpson's diversity index over productive rearrangements. The table was pulled from immuneACCESS by TCRdb, which kept in-frame rearrangements only. Such tables lose some clones; where checked, under half of the loss comes from unresolved V genes, and the rest has no known cause. V and J calls and clone size are as listed in that table; D and trimming were resolved from the DNA. Within this sample are approximately 150,000 clones, with 75% to 90% of them counted one time only. Jointly, the top ten make up roughly 35% of the sample.

Broad study findings and their caveats: How much clinical and demographic metadata was included differed by source and by participant, and the metadata was provided uncurated.

This clone was seen more than once but under ten times. What antigen it recognizes has not been identified. Nothing much larger sits one base from this clone, and base qualities are not available. Input material: peripheral blood. This clonotype was sampled from a man in his fifties who had recovered from COVID-19.

The CDR3 amino acid sequence is: CASSQRLAPLVTDNEQFF. The DNA is as follows: TGTGCCAGCAGCCAGAGACTAGCTCCTTTAGTGACCGACAATGAGCAGTTCTTC. The V gene is TRBV16 and the J gene is TRBJ2-1; 7 of the junction bases match TRBD2. V loses 3 bases at its end and J loses 5 bases; junction bases beyond the gene matches: 16. Including cysteine and phenylalanine, the CDR3 has 18 amino acids. Just the 54-base CDR3 DNA is kept, in frame starting at base 1. CDR1 KGHSY and CDR2 FQNENV are derived from the germline V gene.